These T cell receptor beta chains were read from a single sample in a study of T cell responses to AZD1222 COVID-19 vaccine. Some clones are missing from TCRdb's copy, which holds only in-frame ones; the method was immunoSEQ multiplex PCR. The repertoire holds around 130,000 clones, with about 93% as singletons. The sample here was peripheral blood, taken on day 0 of AZD1222 vaccination. The receptors derive from an adult in good health. The CDR3 runs from the conserved cysteine through the conserved F or W. Each record gives: clone size, V gene, J gene, D gene, CDR3 protein, CDR3 DNA. D genes are given only for firm matches. Size is stated for part of the rows, as once, few or many counts, or as a class when the clone is expanded.

-,TRBV4-1,TRBJ2-4,-,CASSSRQFKNIQYF,TGCGCCAGCAGCTCACGACAGTTCAAAAACATTCAGTACTTC
once,TRBV29-1,TRBJ2-1,TRBD2,CSVAGLAGGIAFEQFF,TGCAGCGTCGCCGGACTAGCGGGAGGGATCGCCTTTGAGCAGTTCTTC
-,TRBV12-5,TRBJ2-1,-,CASGPGGGGYNEQFF,TGTGCTAGTGGTCCAGGAGGGGGTGGATACAATGAGCAGTTCTTC
-,TRBV28,TRBJ2-3,TRBD2,CASSVAGGPGTDTQYF,TGTGCCAGCAGTGTAGCGGGAGGGCCAGGTACAGATACGCAGTATTTT
-,TRBV2,TRBJ2-2,-,CASSDWGTTGELFF,TGTGCCAGCAGTGATTGGGGGACCACCGGGGAGCTGTTTTTT
-,TRBV20-1,TRBJ2-5,-,CSASLFATKETQYF,TGCAGTGCTAGTCTATTTGCTACTAAAGAGACCCAGTACTTC
-,TRBV27,TRBJ1-1,TRBD1,CASSLGDRTNTEAFF,TGTGCCAGCAGTTTGGGGGACAGAACGAACACTGAAGCTTTCTTT
-,TRBV2,TRBJ2-5,-,CASRKNPGGPAETQYF,TGTGCCAGCAGAAAGAACCCTGGGGGACCGGCGGAGACCCAGTACTTC
-,TRBV4-2,TRBJ2-3,TRBD2,CASSQGLASSTDTQYF,TGTGCCAGCAGCCAGGGACTAGCGTCTAGCACAGATACGCAGTATTTT
once,TRBV5-5,TRBJ1-5,TRBD1,CASSLTGGDNQPQHF,TGTGCCAGCAGCTTAACAGGGGGTGACAATCAGCCCCAGCATTTT
-,TRBV27,TRBJ2-7,-,CASSFTPREQYF,TGTGCCAGCAGTTTCACCCCACGAGAGCAGTACTTC